This T cell receptor (beta chain) was recovered during a study of human T cells and chemical hapten exposure. Study information: Per-sample TCR yield variability stemmed mainly from small pooled library volume differences.

As the library was built, unique molecular identifiers were attached to individual cDNA molecules. Original processing methods: Samples ranged from roughly 23,224 to 690,600 TCRs, with a median of about 96,000. MiXCR, run by TCRdb on the 5' RACE reads, gives a single entry per CDR3 protein. What appears here as the V and J calls and clone size reflects TCRdb's work, not the paper's. The sample has approximately 81,000 distinct CDR3 sequences; more than 7% are singletons. Unfractionated whole blood was the source of the extracted total RNA. The study's findings and limits: High-frequency TCRs, those above 1 in 1000, stayed the same after DPC sensitization.

This clonotype came up many times. Its antigen is currently unknown. The TCR originated in a male donor in good health.

The CDR3 region has the DNA TGTGCCAGCAGAGGGGGGACCGGGGAGCTGTTTTTT. Protein sequence: CASRGGTGELFF. The chain carries TRBV25-1 and TRBJ2-2, with D tentatively TRBD1 or TRBD2 (6 bases each). CDR3 length equals 12 residues. V was pared by 6 bases and J by 5 bases, with 7 bases between. Germline V lookup: CDR1 MGHDK, CDR2 SYGVNS.